This TCR beta chain was obtained from a study of blood T cell repertoires in COVID-19. Looking at the study overall: Material from acute and convalescent COVID-19 was sourced from the United States, Italy and Spain. Sample material is recorded as cDNA or gDNA derived from T cells, B-cell-depleted T cells, or PBMCs.

The germline V gene encodes CDR1 SGHRS and CDR2 YFSETQ. Trimming cost V 2 bases and J 4 bases; bases outside gene matches: 3. The CDR3 is made up of 14 amino acids. Repertoires were generated with immunoSEQ multiplex PCR, while TCRdb's copy carries only in-frame clones and drops some. The sample consists of around 270,000 clones, approximately 90% of them appearing once. The receptor comes from a man aged 30 to 39 with acute or convalescent COVID-19. The rearrangement links TRBV5-1 to TRBJ2-3, with 8 bases aligning to TRBD1. Source material: peripheral blood. The CDR3: CASSFGQGADTQYF. The CDR3 bases are TGCGCCAGCAGCTTTGGACAGGGCGCAGATACGCAGTATTTT.